This entry features one T cell receptor (beta chain) sequence. The antigen remains undetermined. This CDR3 contains 15 residues. J was trimmed by 2 bases and V by 5 bases; bases with no gene match: 5. Germline CDR1 reads LNHDA; CDR2 reads SQIVND (reference sequence). The data originate from a study of Tregs in tolerant kidney transplant recipients. Across the study: Recipients received nonmyeloablative bone marrow transplants from related graft donors, with transient mixed chimerism.

Study-wide points: Changing PCR primers prevented nucleotide comparison between some patients' samples.

Sequencing used immunoSEQ multiplex PCR; TCRdb keeps in-frame clones, though not all of them. The sample lists tens of thousands of clones, over 85% seen once, with approximately 0.48% in the top ten. This chain links TRBV19 with TRBJ2-2, with TRBD1 matching 7 bases. This TCR was sampled from a human donor who received a combined kidney and bone marrow transplant. The specimen comprised CD4+ T cells from blood, sampled before the transplant. The DNA of the CDR3 is TGTGCCAGTAGTTCAGGACAGGTTAACACCGGGGAGCTGTTTTTT. Translation: CASSSGQVNTGELFF.